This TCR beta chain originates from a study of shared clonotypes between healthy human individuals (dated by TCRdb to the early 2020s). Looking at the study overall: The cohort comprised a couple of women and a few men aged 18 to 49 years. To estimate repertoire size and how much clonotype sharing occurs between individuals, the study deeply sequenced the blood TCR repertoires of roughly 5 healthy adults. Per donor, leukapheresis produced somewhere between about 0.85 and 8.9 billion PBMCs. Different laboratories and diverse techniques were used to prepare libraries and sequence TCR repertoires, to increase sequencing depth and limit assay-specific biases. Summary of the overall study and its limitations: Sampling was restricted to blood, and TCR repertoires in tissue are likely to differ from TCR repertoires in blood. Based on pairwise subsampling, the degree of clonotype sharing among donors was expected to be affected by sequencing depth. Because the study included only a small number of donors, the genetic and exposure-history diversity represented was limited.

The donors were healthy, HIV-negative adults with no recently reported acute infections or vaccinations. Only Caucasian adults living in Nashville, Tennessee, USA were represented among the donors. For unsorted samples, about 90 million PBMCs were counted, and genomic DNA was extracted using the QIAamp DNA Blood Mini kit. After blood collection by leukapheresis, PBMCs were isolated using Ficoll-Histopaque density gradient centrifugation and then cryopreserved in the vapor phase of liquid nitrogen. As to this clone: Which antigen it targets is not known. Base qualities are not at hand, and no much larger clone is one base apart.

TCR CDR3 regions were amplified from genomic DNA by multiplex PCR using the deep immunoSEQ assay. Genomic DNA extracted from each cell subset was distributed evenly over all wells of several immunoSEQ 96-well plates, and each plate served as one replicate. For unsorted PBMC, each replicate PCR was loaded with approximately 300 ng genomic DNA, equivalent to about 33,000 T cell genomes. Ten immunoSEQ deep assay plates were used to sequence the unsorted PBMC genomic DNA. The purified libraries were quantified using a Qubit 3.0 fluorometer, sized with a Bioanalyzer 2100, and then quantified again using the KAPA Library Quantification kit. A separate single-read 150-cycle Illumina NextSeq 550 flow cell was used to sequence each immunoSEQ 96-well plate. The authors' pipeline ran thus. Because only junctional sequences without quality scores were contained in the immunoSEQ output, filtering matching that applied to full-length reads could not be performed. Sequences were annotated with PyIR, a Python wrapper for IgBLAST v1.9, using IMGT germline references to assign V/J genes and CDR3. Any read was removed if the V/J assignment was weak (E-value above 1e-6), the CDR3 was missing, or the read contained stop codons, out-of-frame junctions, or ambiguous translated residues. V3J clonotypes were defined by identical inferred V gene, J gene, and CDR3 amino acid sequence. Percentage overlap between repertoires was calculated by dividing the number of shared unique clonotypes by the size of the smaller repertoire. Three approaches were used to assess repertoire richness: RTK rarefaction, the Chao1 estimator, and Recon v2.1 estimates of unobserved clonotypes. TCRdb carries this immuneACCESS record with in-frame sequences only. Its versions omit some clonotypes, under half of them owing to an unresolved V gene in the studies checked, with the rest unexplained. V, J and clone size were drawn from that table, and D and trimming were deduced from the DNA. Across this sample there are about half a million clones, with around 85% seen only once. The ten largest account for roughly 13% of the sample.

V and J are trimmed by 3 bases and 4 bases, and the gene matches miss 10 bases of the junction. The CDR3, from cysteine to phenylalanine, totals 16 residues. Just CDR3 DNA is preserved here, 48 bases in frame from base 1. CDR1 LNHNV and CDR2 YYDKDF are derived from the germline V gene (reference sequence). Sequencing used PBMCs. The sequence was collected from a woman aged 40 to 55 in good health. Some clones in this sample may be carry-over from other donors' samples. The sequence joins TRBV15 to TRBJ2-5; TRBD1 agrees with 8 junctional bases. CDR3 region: CATSRGGSTGAETQYF. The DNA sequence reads TGTGCCACCAGCAGGGGTGGGTCGACAGGGGCAGAGACCCAGTACTTC.